The TCR beta chain described here comes from a study of blood T cell repertoires in COVID-19. The wider study: Material from acute and convalescent COVID-19 was sourced from the United States, Italy and Spain. The cDNA or gDNA used as material had been derived from T cells, B-cell-depleted T cells, or PBMCs.

The CDR3 is 14 amino acids. V lost 0 bases to trimming and J lost 4 bases, with 10 bases between them. Germline loops: CDR1 SGHNT, CDR2 YYREEE (reference sequence). Authors' analysis steps: Amplification with reference gene primers provided the estimates of nucleated cell counts. Sequencing was performed with immunoSEQ multiplex PCR; in TCRdb, only in-frame clones are kept and a portion is missing. V, J and clone size are taken as reported in that table, and D and trimming were inferred from the DNA itself. This table holds approximately 150,000 clones, 88% found once. This TCR came from a man over 45 who had recovered from COVID-19. V and J are TRBV5-4 and TRBJ1-1; tentative D call: TRBD1 (5 bases). Sequencing was carried out using peripheral blood. Here the CDR3 reads CASSLAGSSTEAFF. In DNA form, the CDR3 reads TGTGCCAGCAGCTTGGCAGGGTCGAGCACTGAAGCTTTCTTT.